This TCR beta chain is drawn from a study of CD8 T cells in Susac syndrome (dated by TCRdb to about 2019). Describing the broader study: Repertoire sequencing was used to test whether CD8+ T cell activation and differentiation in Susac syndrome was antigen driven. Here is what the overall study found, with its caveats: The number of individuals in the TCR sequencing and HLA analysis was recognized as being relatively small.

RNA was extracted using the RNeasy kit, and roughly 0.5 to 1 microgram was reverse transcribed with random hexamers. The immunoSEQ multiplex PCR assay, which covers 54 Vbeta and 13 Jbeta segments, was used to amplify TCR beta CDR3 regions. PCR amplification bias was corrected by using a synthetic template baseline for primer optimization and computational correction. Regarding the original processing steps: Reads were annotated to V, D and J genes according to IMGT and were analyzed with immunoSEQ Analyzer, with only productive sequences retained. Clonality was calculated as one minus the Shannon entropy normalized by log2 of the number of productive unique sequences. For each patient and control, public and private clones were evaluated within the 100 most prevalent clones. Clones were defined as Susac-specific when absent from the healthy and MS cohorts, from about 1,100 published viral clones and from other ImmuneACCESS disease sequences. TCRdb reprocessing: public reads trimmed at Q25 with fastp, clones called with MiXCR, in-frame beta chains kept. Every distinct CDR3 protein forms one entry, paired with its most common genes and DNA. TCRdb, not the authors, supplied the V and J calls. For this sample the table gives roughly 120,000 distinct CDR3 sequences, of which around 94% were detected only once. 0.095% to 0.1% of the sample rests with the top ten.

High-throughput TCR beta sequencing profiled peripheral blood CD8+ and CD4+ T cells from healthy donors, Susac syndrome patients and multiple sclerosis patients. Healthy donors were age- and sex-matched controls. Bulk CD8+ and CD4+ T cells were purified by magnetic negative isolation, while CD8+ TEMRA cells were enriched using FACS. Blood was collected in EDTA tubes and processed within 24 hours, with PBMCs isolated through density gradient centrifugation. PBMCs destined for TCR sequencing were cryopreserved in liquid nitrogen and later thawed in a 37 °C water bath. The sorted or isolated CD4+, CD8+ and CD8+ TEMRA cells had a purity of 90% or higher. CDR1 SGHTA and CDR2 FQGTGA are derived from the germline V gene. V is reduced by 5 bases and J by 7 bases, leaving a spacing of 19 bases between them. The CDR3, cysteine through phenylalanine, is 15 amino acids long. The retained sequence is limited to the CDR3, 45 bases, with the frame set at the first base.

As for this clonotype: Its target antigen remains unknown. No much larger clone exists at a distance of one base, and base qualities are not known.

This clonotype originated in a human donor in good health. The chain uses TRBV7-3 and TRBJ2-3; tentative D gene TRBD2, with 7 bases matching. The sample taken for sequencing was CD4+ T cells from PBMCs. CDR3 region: CASSLAAGAGNTQYF. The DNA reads TGTGCCAGCAGCCTTGCGGCGGGGGCCGGGAATACGCAGTATTTT.